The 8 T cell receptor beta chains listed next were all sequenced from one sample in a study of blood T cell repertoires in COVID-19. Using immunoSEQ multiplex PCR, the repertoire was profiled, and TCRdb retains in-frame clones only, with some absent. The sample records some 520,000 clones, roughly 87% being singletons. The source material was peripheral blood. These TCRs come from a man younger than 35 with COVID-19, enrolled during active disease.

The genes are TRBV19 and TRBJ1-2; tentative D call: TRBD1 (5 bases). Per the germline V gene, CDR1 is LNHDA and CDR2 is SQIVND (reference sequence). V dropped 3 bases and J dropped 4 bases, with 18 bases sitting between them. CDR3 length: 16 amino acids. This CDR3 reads CASSIGGVQVFYGYTF. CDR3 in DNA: TGTGCCAGTAGTATCGGGGGTGTGCAGGTCTTCTATGGCTACACCTTC.

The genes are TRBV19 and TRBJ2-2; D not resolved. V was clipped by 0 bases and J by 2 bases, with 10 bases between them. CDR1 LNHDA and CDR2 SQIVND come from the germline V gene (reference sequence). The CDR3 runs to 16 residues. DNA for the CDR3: TGTGCCAGTAGTATAGATCCGAATACTAACACCGGGGAGCTGTTTTTT. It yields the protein CASSIDPNTNTGELFF. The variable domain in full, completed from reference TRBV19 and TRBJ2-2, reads DGGITQSPKYLFRKEGQNVTLSCEQNLNHDAMYWYRQDPGQGLRLIYYSQIVNDFQKGDIAEGYSVSREKKESFPLTVTSAQKNPTAFYLCASSIDPNTNTGELFFGEGSRLTVL.

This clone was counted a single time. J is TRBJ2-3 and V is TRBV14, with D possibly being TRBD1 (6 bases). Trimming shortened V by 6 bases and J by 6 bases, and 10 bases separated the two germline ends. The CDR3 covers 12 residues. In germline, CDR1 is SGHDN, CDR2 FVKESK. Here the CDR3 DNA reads TGTGCCAGCAGGGACAGAGGGGATACGCAGTATTTT. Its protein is CASRDRGDTQYF.

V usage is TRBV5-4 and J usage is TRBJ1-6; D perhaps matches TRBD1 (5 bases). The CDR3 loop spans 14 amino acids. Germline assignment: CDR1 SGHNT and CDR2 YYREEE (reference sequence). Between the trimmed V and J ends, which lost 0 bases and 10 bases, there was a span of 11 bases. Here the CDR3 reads CASSLEGNQSPLHF. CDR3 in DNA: TGTGCCAGCAGCTTGGAGGGGAACCAATCACCCCTCCACTTT. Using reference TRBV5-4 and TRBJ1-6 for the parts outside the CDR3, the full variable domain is ETGVTQSPTHLIKTRGQQVTLRCSSQSGHNTVSWYQQALGQGPQFIFQYYREEENGRGNFPPRFSGLQFPNYSSELNVNALELDDSALYLCASSLEGNQSPLHFGNGTRLTVT.

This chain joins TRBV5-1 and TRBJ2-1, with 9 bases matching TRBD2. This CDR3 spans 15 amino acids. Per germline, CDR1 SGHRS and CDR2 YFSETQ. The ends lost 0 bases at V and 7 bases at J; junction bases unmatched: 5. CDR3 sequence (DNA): TGCGCCAGCAGCTTGGGCGGGGGGGCAGGTAATGAGCAGTTCTTC. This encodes CASSLGGGAGNEQFF.

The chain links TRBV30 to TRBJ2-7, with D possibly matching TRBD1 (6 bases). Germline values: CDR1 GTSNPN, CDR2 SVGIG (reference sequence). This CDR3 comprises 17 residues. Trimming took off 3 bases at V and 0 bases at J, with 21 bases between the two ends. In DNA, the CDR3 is TGTGCCTGGAGGCCGGGACAAGGCCTCCCTTTCTCCTACGAGCAGTACTTC. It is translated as CAWRPGQGLPFSYEQYF.

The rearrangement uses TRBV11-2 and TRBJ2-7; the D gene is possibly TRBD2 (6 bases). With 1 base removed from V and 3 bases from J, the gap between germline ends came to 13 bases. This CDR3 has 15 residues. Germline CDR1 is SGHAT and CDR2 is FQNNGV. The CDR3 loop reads CASSLAAGPLYEQYF. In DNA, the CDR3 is TGTGCCAGCAGCTTAGCGGCGGGACCCCTCTACGAGCAGTACTTC. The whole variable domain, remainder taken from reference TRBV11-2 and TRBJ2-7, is EAGVAQSPRYKIIEKRQSVAFWCNPISGHATLYWYQQILGQGPKLLIQFQNNGVVDDSQLPKDRFSAERLKGVDSTLKIQPAKLEDSAVYLCASSLAAGPLYEQYFGPGTRLTVT.

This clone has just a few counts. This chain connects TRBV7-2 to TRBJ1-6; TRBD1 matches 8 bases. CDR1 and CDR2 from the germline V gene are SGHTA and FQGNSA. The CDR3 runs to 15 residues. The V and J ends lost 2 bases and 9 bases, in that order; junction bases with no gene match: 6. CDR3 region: CASSLNGQGSSPLHF. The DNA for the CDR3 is TGTGCCAGCAGCTTAAACGGACAGGGAAGTTCACCCCTCCACTTT. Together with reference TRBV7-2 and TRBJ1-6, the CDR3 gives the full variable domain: GAGVSQSPSNKVTEKGKDVELRCDPISGHTALYWYRQSLGQGLEFLIYFQGNSAPDKSGLPSDRFSAERTGGSVSTLTIQRTQQEDSAVYLCASSLNGQGSSPLHFGNGTRLTVT.